What follows describes a single T cell receptor (beta chain). The antigen is undetermined. Germline CDR1 is MDHEN and CDR2 is SYDVKM. This CDR3 region has 12 residues. With 7 bases removed from V and 0 bases from J, the gap between germline ends came to 6 bases. The data are from a study of blood T cells in healthy people across ages. Overall study findings and caveats: Naive CD4+ cell counts and diversity both ran higher in long-lived than in aged donors.

With a J-beta primer mix and a sample-barcoded 5' primer, a second PCR ran about 7 to 12 cycles. Every cDNA molecule carried a tag from a template-switch adaptor bearing 12 random nucleotides. Via MiXCR, TCRdb re-called the 5' RACE reads, giving one row per CDR3 protein. Altogether roughly 800,000 distinct CDR3 sequences are present, less than 70% being singletons, with the ten largest covering approximately 40%. PBMCs, at least 6 million per sample, were isolated. Total RNA amounts of at least 5.5 micrograms were extracted per sample. The source material was blood. The source of this sequence is a man at least 80 years old in good health. The chain carries TRBV28 and TRBJ1-2; D is perhaps TRBD1 (5 bases). The CDR3 sequence is CASTTANYGYTF. The DNA of the CDR3 is TGTGCCAGCACGACAGCTAACTATGGCTACACCTTC.